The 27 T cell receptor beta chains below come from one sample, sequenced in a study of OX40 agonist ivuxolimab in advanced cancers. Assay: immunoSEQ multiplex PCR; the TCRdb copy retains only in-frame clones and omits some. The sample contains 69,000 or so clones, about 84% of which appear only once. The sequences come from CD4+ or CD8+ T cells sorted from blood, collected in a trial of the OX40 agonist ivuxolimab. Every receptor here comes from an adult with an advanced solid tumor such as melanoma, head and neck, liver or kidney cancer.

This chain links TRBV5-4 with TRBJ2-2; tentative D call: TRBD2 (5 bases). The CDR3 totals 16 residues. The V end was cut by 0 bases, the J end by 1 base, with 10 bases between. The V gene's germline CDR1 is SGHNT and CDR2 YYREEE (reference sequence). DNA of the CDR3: TGTGCCAGCAGCTTGGGGGTAGCGATGAACACCGGGGAGCTGTTTTTT. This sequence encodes CASSLGVAMNTGELFF.

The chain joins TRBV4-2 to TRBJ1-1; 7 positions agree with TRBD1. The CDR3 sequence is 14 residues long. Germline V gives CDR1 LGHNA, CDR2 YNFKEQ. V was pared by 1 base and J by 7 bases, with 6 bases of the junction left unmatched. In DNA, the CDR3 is TGTGCCAGCAGCCAAGGGAACAGGGGAGGTGAAGCTTTCTTT. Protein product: CASSQGNRGGEAFF.

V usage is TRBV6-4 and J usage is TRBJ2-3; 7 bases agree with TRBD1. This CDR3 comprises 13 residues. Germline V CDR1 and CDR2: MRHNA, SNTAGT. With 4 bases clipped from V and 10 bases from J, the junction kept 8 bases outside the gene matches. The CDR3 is CASSAVRDSPQYF. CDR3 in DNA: TGTGCCAGCAGTGCCGTCCGGGACAGTCCGCAGTATTTT.

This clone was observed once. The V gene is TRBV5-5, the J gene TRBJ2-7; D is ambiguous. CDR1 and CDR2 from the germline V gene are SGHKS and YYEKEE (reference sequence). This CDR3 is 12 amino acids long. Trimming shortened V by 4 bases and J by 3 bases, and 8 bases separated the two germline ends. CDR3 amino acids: CASSQDGYEQYF. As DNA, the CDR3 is TGTGCCAGCAGCCAAGACGGCTACGAGCAGTACTTC.

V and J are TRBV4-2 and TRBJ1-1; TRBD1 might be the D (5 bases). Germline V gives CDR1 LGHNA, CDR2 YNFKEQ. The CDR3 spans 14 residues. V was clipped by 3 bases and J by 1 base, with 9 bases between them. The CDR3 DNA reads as TGTGCCAGCAGCCACCTCGACAGGAACACTGAAGCTTTCTTT. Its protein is CASSHLDRNTEAFF.

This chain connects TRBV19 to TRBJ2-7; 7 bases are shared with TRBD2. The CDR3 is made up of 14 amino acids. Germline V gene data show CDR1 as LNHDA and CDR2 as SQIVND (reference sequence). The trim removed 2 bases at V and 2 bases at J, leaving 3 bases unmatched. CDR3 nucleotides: TGTGCCAGTAGTATACAAGGGAGGGCCTACGAGCAGTACTTC. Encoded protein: CASSIQGRAYEQYF.

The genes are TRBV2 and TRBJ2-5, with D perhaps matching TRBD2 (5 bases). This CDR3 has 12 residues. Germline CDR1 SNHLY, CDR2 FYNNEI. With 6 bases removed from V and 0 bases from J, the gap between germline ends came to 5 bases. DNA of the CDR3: TGTGCCAGCAGGAGGGACCAAGAGACCCAGTACTTC. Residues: CASRRDQETQYF.

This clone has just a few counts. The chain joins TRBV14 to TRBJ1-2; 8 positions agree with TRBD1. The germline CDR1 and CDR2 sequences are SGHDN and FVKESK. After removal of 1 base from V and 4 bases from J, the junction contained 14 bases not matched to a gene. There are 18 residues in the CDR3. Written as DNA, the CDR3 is TGTGCCAGCAGCCAAGGAATCGGACAGGGATCAAGGGTCTATGGCTACACCTTC. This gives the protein CASSQGIGQGSRVYGYTF.

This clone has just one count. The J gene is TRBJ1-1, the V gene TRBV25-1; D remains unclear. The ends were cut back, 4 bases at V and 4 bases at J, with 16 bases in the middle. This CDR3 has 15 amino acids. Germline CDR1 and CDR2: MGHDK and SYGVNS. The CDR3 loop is CASSAYQRSGTEAFF. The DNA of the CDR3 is TGTGCCAGCAGTGCATATCAGAGGAGTGGCACTGAAGCTTTCTTT.

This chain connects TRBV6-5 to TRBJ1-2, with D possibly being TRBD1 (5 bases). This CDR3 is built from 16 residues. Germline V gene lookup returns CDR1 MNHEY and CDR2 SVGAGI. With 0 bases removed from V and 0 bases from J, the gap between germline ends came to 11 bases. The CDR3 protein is CASSYSSTGANYGYTF. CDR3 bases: TGTGCCAGCAGTTACTCGAGTACGGGGGCTAACTATGGCTACACCTTC.

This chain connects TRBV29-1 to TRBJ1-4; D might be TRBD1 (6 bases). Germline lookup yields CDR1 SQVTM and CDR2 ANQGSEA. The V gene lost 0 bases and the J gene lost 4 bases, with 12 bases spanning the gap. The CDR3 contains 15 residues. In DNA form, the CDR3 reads TGCAGCGTTGAAGATCTACAGGGCGTTAATGAAAAACTGTTTTTT. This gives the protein CSVEDLQGVNEKLFF.

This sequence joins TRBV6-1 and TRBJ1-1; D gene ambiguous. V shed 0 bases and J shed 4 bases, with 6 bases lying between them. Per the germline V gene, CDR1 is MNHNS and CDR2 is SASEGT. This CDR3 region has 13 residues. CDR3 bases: TGTGCCAGCAGTGAAGCCTGGGCCACTGAAGCTTTCTTT. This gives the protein CASSEAWATEAFF.

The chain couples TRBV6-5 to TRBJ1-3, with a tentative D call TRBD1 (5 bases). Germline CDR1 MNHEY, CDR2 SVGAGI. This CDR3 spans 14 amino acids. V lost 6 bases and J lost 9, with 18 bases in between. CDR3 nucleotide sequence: TGTGCCAGCAGGAGCGGGGGGGGGATCGGCACCATATATTTT. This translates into CASRSGGGIGTIYF.

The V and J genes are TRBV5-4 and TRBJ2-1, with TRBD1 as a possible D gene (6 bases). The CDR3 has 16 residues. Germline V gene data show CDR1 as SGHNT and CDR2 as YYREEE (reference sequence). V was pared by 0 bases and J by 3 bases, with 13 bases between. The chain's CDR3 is CASSLGSRDIYNEQFF. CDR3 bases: TGTGCCAGCAGCTTGGGATCCAGGGACATCTACAATGAGCAGTTCTTC.

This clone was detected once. CDR3 sequence reads: CASLPSRIGNTIYF. CDR3 nucleotides: TGTGCCAGTCTGCCCTCTCGAATTGGAAACACCATATATTTT. This chain connects TRBV6-1 to TRBJ1-3; D ambiguous. The length of the CDR3 is 14 residues. Per germline, CDR1 MNHNS and CDR2 SASEGT. Trimming removed 9 bases from V and 3 bases from J, with 15 bases in between.

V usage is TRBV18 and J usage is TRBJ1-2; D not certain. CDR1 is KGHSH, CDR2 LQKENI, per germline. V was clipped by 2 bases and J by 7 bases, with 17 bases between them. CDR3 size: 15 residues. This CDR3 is CASSPGLDTFVGYTF. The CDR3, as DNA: TGTGCCAGCTCACCAGGGCTGGATACCTTCGTTGGCTACACCTTC.

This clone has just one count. As DNA, the CDR3 is TGTGCCTGGAGTGTACACAGCGGGGCGTCGGATACGCAGTATTTT. This gives the protein CAWSVHSGASDTQYF. The chain joins TRBV30 to TRBJ2-3, with 7 bases fitting TRBD2. The CDR3 consists of 15 residues. Germline-derived CDR1 and CDR2 are GTSNPN and SVGIG (reference sequence). Trimming took 0 bases from V and 6 from J; bases not matched to a gene: 9.

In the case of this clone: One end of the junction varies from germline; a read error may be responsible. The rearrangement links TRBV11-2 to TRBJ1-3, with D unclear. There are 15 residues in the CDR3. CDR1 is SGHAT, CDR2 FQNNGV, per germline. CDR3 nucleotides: TGCGCCAGCAGCCAAGATACCGGGTTAAGAAACACCATATATTTT. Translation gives CASSQDTGLRNTIYF.

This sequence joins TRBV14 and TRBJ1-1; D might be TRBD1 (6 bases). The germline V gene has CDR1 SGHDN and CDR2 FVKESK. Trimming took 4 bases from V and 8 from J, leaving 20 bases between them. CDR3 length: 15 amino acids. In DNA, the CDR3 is TGTGCCAGCAGCCCCTGGGGGGGCGCACCGTACGAAGCTTTCTTT. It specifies CASSPWGGAPYEAFF.

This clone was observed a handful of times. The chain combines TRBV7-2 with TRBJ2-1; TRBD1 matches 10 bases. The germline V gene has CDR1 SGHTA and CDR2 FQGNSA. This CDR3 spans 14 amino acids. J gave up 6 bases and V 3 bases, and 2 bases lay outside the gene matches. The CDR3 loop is CASSFRTGGNEQFF. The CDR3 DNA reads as TGTGCCAGCAGCTTCAGGACAGGGGGCAATGAGCAGTTCTTC.

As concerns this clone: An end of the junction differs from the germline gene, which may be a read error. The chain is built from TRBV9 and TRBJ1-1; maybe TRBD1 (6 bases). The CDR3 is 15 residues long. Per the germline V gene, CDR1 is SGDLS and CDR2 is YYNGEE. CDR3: CASSETQGMNTEAFF. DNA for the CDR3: TGTGCCAGCAGCGAGACCCAGGGGATGAATACTGAAGCTTTCTTT.

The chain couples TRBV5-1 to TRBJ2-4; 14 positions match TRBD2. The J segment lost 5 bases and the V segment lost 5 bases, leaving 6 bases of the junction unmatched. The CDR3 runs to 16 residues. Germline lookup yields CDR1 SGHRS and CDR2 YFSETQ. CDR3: CASREGLAGGENIQYF. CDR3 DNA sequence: TGCGCCAGCAGAGAAGGACTAGCGGGGGGAGAAAACATTCAGTACTTC. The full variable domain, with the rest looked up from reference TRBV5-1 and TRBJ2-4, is KAGVTQTPRYLIKTRGQQVTLSCSPISGHRSVSWYQQTPGQGLQFLFEYFSETQRNKGNFPGRFSGRQFSNSRSEMNVSTLELGDSALYLCASREGLAGGENIQYFGAGTRLSVL.

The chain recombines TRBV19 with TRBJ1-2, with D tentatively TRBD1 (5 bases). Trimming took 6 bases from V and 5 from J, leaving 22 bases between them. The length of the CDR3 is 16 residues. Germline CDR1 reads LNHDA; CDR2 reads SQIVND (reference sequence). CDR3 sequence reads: CASSDQGVPSRYGYTF. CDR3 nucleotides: TGTGCCAGTAGCGACCAGGGTGTGCCCTCCCGTTATGGCTACACCTTC.

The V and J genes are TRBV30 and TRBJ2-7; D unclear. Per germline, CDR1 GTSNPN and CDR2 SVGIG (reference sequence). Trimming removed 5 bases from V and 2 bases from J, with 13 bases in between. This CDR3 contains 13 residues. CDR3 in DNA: TGTGCCTGGTCTCCGGCCGGACCCTACGAGCAGTACTTC. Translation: CAWSPAGPYEQYF.

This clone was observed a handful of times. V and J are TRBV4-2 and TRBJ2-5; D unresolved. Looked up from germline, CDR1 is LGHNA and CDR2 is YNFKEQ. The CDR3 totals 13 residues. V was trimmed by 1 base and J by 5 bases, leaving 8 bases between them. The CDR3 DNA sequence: TGTGCCAGCAGCCAAGCGGAAAGGGAGACCCAGTACTTC. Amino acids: CASSQAERETQYF.

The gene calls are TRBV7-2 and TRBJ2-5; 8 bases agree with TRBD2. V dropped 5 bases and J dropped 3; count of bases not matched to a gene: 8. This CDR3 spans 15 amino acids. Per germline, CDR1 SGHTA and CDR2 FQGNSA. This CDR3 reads CASSRTGTRKETQYF. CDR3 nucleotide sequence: TGTGCCAGCAGCCGAACCGGGACTAGGAAAGAGACCCAGTACTTC.

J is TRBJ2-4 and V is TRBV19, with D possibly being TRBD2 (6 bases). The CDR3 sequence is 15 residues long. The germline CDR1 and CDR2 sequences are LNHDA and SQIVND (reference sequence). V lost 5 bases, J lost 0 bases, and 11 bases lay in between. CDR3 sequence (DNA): TGTGCCAGTAGTGGAGGGTCGTTAGCCAAAAACATTCAGTACTTC. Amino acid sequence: CASSGGSLAKNIQYF.